Listed here is a single T cell receptor beta chain. Its antigen remains undetermined. Base qualities are missing; no much larger clone stands one base away. The CDR3 contains 12 residues, cysteine and phenylalanine counted. The only DNA kept is the CDR3, 36 bases in frame from the first base. V gives up 3 bases and J gives up 5 bases, and the segment between their germline ends measures 11 bases. CDR1 and CDR2 were assigned from the germline V gene (reference sequence) as GTSNPN and SVGIG. The donors were healthy, HIV-negative adults who had no recently reported acute infections or vaccinations. All donors were Caucasian adults living in Nashville, Tennessee, USA. In the unsorted samples, 90 million to 100 million PBMCs were counted, and genomic DNA was extracted using the QIAamp DNA Blood Mini kit. After blood collection by leukapheresis, PBMCs were isolated using Ficoll-Histopaque density gradient centrifugation and then cryopreserved in the vapor phase of liquid nitrogen.

The data derive from a study of shared clonotypes between healthy human individuals (dated by TCRdb to about 2020). Looking at the study overall: Three men and a couple of women, aged 18 to 49 years, made up the cohort. To estimate repertoire size and how much clonotype sharing occurs between individuals, the study deeply sequenced the blood TCR repertoires of several healthy adults. Libraries were prepared and TCR repertoires were sequenced by different laboratories using diverse techniques, in order to increase sequencing depth and limit assay-specific biases. Leukapheresis yielded between about 0.94 and 9 billion PBMCs per donor.

Summary of the overall study and its limitations: Pairwise subsampling led to the expectation that sequencing depth would affect the degree of clonotype sharing among donors. The genetic and exposure-history diversity represented was limited by the small number of donors. Sampling was restricted to blood, and TCR repertoires in tissue are likely to differ from TCR repertoires in blood.

TCR CDR3 regions were amplified from genomic DNA by multiplex PCR using the deep immunoSEQ assay. Extracted genomic DNA from each cell subset was spread evenly across all wells of several immunoSEQ 96-well plates, with each plate serving as a replicate. For unsorted PBMC, around 0.3 ug genomic DNA, equal to 30,000 or so T cell genomes, was loaded into each replicate PCR. Ten immunoSEQ deep assay plates were used to sequence the unsorted PBMC genomic DNA. Purified libraries were quantified with a Qubit 3.0 fluorometer, sized on a Bioanalyzer 2100, and re-quantified with the KAPA Library Quantification kit. Every immunoSEQ 96-well plate was sequenced on a dedicated single-read 150-cycle Illumina NextSeq 550 flow cell. As for the original processing: The immunoSEQ output contained only junctional sequences without quality scores, so filtering could not match that applied to full-length reads. Sequences were annotated with PyIR, a Python wrapper for IgBLAST v1.9, using IMGT germline references to assign V/J genes and CDR3. Reads were filtered out if the reads had weak V/J assignments (E-value above 1e-6), no CDR3, stop codons, out-of-frame junctions, or ambiguous translated residues. V3J clonotypes were defined as sequences sharing an identical inferred V gene, J gene, and CDR3 amino acid sequence. Percentage overlap between repertoires was computed as shared unique clonotypes divided by the size of the smaller repertoire. Three approaches were used to assess repertoire richness: RTK rarefaction, the Chao1 estimator, and Recon v2.1 estimates of unobserved clonotypes. The source is immuneACCESS, and TCRdb retained only in-frame sequences with V and J called. Part of the clones is not carried over; for the studies checked, unresolved V genes explain less than half of this, and the remainder is unexplained. From that table come the V and J calls and clone size; the DNA was used to work out D and trimming. This sample comprises about 510,000 clones, about 80% of them detected only once. In total, the top ten clones hold approximately 12% of the sample.

This sequence originates from a woman aged 40 to 49 in good health. Some clones in this sample may be carry-over from other donors' samples. The chain links TRBV30 with TRBJ2-7; TRBD1 is a possible D gene, resting on 5 matching bases. Sequenced material: PBMCs. The DNA sequence is as follows: TGTGCCTGGAGGGGGCCAACCCACGAGCAGTACTTC. This is translated as CAWRGPTHEQYF.